The clone carrying this T cell receptor beta chain has more than one count but fewer than ten. This entry is derived from a study of identical twins. One entry per CDR3 protein, called by TCRdb with MiXCR from the 5' RACE reads. The table includes hundreds of thousands of distinct CDR3 sequences, about 20% detected once. V was pared by 5 bases and J by 2 bases, with 9 bases of the junction left unmatched. Looked up from germline, CDR1 is DFQATT and CDR2 is SNEGSKA (reference sequence). CDR3 length: 15 amino acids. These same data were also listed under a study on T cells expressing NK-cell markers. That investigation notes: Of the CD8+ T cells in about 6 donors, about 1.0-7.0% belonged to dominant NKG2C+ clonotypes.

The rearrangement uses TRBV20-1 and TRBJ2-3, with 8 bases identical to TRBD2. The origin of this receptor is a woman aged 18-29 years in good health. Material for sequencing was PBMCs. CDR3: CSAHRAGDNTDTQYF. Written as DNA, the CDR3 is TGCAGTGCTCATAGAGCGGGAGATAACACAGATACGCAGTATTTT.